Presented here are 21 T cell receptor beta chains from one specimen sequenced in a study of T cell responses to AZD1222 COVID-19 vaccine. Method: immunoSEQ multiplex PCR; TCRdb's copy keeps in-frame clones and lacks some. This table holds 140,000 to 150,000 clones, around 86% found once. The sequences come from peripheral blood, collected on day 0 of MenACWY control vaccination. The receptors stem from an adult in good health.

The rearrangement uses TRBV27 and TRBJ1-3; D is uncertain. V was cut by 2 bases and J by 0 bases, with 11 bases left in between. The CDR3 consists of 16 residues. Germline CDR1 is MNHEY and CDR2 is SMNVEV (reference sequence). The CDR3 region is CASSLEGPLSGNTIYF. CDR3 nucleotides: TGTGCCAGCAGTTTAGAAGGCCCCCTCTCTGGAAACACCATATATTTT.

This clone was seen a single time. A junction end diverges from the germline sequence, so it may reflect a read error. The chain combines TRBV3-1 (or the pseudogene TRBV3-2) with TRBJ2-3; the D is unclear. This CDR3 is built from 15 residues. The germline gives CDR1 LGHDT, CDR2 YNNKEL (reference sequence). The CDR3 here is CASSQEMRPTDTQYF. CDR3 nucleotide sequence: TGTGCCAGCAGTCAAGAGATGAGGCCCACAGATACGCAGTATTTT.

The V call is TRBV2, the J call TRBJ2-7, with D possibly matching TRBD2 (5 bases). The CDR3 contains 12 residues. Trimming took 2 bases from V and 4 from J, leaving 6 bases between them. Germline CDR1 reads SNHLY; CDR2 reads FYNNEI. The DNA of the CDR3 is TGTGCCAGCAGTGAACGGGATTACGAGCAGTACGTC. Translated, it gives CASSERDYEQYV.

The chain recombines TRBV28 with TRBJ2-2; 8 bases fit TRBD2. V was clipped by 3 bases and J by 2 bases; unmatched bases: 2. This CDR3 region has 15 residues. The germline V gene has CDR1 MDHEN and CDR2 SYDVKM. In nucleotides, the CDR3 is TGTGCCAGCAGTTTTTGGACTAGCAACACCGGGGAGCTGTTTTTT. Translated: CASSFWTSNTGELFF.

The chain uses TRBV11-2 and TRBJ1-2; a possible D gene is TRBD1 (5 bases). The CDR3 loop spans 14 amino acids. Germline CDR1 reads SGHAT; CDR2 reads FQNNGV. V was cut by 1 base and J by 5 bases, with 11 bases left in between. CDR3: CASSLGGSRYGYTF. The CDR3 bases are TGTGCCAGCAGCTTAGGGGGCTCGAGATATGGCTACACCTTC.

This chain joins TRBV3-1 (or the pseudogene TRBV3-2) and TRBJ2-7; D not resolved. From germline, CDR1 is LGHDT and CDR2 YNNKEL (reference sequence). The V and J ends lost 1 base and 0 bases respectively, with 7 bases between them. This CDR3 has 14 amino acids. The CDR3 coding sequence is TGTGCCAGCAGCCAAGTAGGCCACTCCTACGAGCAGTACTTC. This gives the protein CASSQVGHSYEQYF.

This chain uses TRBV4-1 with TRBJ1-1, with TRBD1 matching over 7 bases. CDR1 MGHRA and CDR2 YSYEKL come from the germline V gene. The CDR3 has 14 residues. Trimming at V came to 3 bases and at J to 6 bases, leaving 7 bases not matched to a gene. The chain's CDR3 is CASSQVDRYPEAFF. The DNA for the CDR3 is TGCGCCAGCAGCCAGGTGGACAGGTATCCTGAAGCTTTCTTT.

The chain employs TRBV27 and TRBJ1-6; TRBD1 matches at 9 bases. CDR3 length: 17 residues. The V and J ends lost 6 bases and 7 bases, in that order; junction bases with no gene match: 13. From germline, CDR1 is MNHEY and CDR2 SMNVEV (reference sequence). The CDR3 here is CASSPRGRDRANSPLHF. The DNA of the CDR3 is TGTGCCAGCAGCCCCCGCGGGAGGGACAGGGCAAATTCACCCCTCCACTTT.

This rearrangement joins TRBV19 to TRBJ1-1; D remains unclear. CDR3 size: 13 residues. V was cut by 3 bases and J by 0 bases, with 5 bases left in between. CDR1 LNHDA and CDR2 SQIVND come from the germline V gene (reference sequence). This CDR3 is CASSIRLNTEAFF. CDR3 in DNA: TGTGCCAGTAGTATCAGGTTGAACACTGAAGCTTTCTTT. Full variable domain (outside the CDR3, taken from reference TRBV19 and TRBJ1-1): DGGITQSPKYLFRKEGQNVTLSCEQNLNHDAMYWYRQDPGQGLRLIYYSQIVNDFQKGDIAEGYSVSREKKESFPLTVTSAQKNPTAFYLCASSIRLNTEAFFGQGTRLTVV.

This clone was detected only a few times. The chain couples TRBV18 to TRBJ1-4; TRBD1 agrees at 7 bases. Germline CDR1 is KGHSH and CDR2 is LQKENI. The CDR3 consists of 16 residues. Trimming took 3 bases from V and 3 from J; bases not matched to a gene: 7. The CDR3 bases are TGTGCCAGCTCACCGAAGGAAGACAGGGCTAATGAAAAACTGTTTTTT. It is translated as CASSPKEDRANEKLFF.

The CDR3 DNA follows: TGTGCCAGCACCCCAGTTCCTAATCAGCCCCAGCATTTT. Its translation: CASTPVPNQPQHF. V is TRBV6-6 and J is TRBJ1-5; D gene unclear. This CDR3 contains 13 residues. The germline gives CDR1 MNHNY, CDR2 SVGAGI (reference sequence). Deletions cut 7 bases from V and 4 bases from J, with 11 bases between.

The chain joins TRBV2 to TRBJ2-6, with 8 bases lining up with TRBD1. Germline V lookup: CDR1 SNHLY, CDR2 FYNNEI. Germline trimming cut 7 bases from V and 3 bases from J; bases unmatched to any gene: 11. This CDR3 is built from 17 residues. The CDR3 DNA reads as TGTGCCAGCACCCCGAAACAGGGGGTTAGTGGGGCCAACGTCCTGACTTTC. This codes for CASTPKQGVSGANVLTF.

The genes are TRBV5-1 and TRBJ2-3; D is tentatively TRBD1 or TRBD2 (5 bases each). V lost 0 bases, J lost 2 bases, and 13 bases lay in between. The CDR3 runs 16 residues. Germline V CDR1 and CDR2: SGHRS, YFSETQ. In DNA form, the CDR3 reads TGCGCCAGCAGCTTGGGCCGGGACGGAGTCACAGATACGCAGTATTTT. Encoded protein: CASSLGRDGVTDTQYF.

CDR3: CASSRSSYEQYF. CDR3 DNA sequence: TGTGCCAGCAGCCGGAGCTCCTACGAGCAGTACTTC. The J gene is TRBJ2-7, the V gene TRBV3-1 (or the pseudogene TRBV3-2); no definite D call. Germline loops: CDR1 LGHDT, CDR2 YNNKEL (reference sequence). The CDR3 runs 12 residues. Deletions cut 4 bases from V and 0 bases from J, with 4 bases between.

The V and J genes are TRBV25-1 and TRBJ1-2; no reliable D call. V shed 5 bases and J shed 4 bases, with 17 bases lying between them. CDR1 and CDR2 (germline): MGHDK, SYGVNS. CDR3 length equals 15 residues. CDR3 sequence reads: CASSPRGLYSYGYTF. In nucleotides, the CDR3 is TGTGCCAGCAGTCCACGAGGACTCTATAGCTATGGCTACACCTTC.

CDR3 region: CASTVGNTIYF. The CDR3 nucleotides are TGTGCCAGCACAGTGGGAAACACCATATATTTT. The V gene is TRBV6-5, the J gene TRBJ1-3; unclear D gene. The V gene lost 7 bases and the J gene lost 4 bases, with 5 bases spanning the gap. Per germline, CDR1 MNHEY and CDR2 SVGAGI. The CDR3 totals 11 residues.

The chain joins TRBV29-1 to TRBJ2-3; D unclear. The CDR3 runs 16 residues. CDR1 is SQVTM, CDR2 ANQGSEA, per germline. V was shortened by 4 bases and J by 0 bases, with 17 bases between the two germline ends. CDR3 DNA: TGCAGCGTTGCTATCGAGGTGCTAGTTAGCACAGATACGCAGTATTTT. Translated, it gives CSVAIEVLVSTDTQYF.

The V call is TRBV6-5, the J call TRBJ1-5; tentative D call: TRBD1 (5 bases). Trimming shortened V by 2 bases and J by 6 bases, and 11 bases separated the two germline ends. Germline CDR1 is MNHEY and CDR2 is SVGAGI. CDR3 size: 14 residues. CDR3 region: CASSYAGRGQPQHF. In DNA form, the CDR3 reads TGTGCCAGCAGTTACGCGGGGAGGGGTCAGCCCCAGCATTTT.

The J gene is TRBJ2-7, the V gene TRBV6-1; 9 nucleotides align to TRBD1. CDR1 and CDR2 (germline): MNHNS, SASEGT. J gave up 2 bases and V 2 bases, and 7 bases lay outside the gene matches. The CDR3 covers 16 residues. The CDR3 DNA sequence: TGTGCCAGCAGTGAACCCGGACAGGGGATAGCCTACGAGCAGTACTTC. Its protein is CASSEPGQGIAYEQYF.

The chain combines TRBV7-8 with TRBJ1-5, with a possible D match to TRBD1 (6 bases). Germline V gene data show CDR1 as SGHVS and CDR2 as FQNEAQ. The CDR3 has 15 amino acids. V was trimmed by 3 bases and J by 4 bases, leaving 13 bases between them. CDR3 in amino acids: CASSFSGGPNQPQHF. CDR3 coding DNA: TGTGCCAGCAGCTTTTCCGGGGGGCCGAATCAGCCCCAGCATTTT.

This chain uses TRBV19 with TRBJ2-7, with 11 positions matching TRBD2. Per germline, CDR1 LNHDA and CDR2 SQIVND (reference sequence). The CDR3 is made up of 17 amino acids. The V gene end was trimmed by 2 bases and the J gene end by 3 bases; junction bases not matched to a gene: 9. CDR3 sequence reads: CASSIPVGLAGGYEQYF. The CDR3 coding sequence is TGTGCCAGTAGTATACCCGTTGGGCTAGCGGGGGGCTACGAGCAGTACTTC.